The sequence of this T cell receptor beta chain was determined in a study of glioma-infiltrating T cells after dendritic cell vaccination. All glioblastoma patients lacked an isocitrate dehydrogenase mutation. The germline gives CDR1 SNHLY, CDR2 FYNNEI. This CDR3 contains 13 residues. Trimming shortened V by 6 bases and J by 3 bases, and 11 bases separated the two germline ends. Method: immunoSEQ multiplex PCR; TCRdb's copy keeps in-frame clones and lacks some. The sample gives approximately 100,000 clones, roughly three quarters of which show up once; about 6.5% is in the top ten. This rearrangement joins TRBV2 to TRBJ1-1; D gene unclear. The sequenced sample was blood, obtained before dendritic cell vaccination. The TCR was taken from a human donor with glioblastoma. CDR3 nucleotides: TGTGCCAGCAGCCGTAGGAGGGACACTGAAGCTTTCTTT. It specifies CASSRRRDTEAFF.